A selection of T cell receptor beta chains follows, all from one sample in a study of blood T cells in healthy people across ages. Each CDR3 protein is one row after TCRdb ran MiXCR on the 5' RACE reads. The sample yields hundreds of thousands of distinct CDR3 sequences, roughly 20% seen once. The sequenced sample consisted of blood. The source of these receptors is a man between 65 and 85 years old in good health. Both conserved end residues are part of each CDR3. Fields, in order: CDR3 protein, CDR3 DNA, D gene, clone size, V gene, CDR3 length, J gene. A D gene is named only where the DNA matches it firmly. Where a row states a size, it is once, few, many or the class of an expanded clone; other rows omit it.

CDR3: CASSAGLAGDRTDTQYF
DNA: TGTGCCAGCAGCGCGGGACTAGCGGGAGATAGAACAGATACGCAGTATTTT
D: TRBD2
size: many
V: TRBV5-6
length: 17
J: TRBJ2-3

CDR3: CAQGSSPQYF
DNA: TGTGCTCAGGGTTCTAGTCCTCAGTACTTC
D: -
size: -
V: TRBV7-9
length: 10
J: TRBJ2-7

CDR3: CASSQREGDTQYF
DNA: TGCGCCAGCAGCCAACGGGAGGGAGATACGCAGTATTTT
D: TRBD2
size: -
V: TRBV4-1
length: 13
J: TRBJ2-3

CDR3: CASSQEHPRGPHWIGELFF
DNA: TGTGCCAGCAGCCAAGAGCACCCCAGGGGGCCTCACTGGATCGGGGAGCTGTTTTTT
D: TRBD1
size: many
V: TRBV3-1
length: 19
J: TRBJ2-2

CDR3: CSARKEGAGGPHKNIQYF
DNA: TGCAGTGCTAGAAAGGAAGGCGCGGGAGGGCCCCACAAAAACATTCAGTACTTC
D: TRBD2
size: -
V: TRBV20-1
length: 18
J: TRBJ2-4

CDR3: CASSLPIAGRNEQFF
DNA: TGTGCCAGCAGTTTACCGATTGCAGGGCGCAATGAGCAGTTCTTC
D: -
size: once
V: TRBV27
length: 15
J: TRBJ2-1

CDR3: CASRDVDRGTDTQYF
DNA: TGCGCCAGCAGGGACGTGGACAGGGGCACAGATACGCAGTATTTT
D: TRBD1
size: few
V: TRBV5-1
length: 15
J: TRBJ2-3

CDR3: CATGVGMNTEAFF
DNA: TGTGCAACAGGGGTGGGGATGAACACTGAAGCTTTCTTT
D: TRBD1
size: -
V: TRBV7-2
length: 13
J: TRBJ1-1

CDR3: CSVLLAGAVTQYF
DNA: TGCAGTGTACTACTAGCGGGAGCTGTTACGCAGTATTTT
D: TRBD2
size: -
V: TRBV20-1
length: 13
J: TRBJ2-3

CDR3: CSVALSSYNEQFF
DNA: TGCAGCGTTGCTCTCAGCTCCTACAATGAGCAGTTCTTC
D: -
size: few
V: TRBV29-1
length: 13
J: TRBJ2-1

CDR3: CASSLLTQGQAQETQYF
DNA: TGTGCCAGCAGCTTACTCACCCAAGGACAGGCCCAAGAGACCCAGTACTTC
D: TRBD1
size: -
V: TRBV7-2
length: 17
J: TRBJ2-5

CDR3: CSADGLVDMNTEAFF
DNA: TGCAGTGCCGACGGGTTGGTGGACATGAACACTGAAGCCTTCTTT
D: -
size: -
V: TRBV20-1
length: 15
J: TRBJ1-1

CDR3: CASSPGPRETQYF
DNA: TGTGCCAGCAGCCCAGGGCCCAGAGAGACCCAGTACTTC
D: -
size: many
V: TRBV7-9
length: 13
J: TRBJ2-5